Detailed here is one T cell receptor beta chain. Its antigen is currently unknown. V trimming: 5 bases; J trimming: 9 bases; junction bases outside the gene matches: 5. The CDR3 has 12 amino acids. Using immunoSEQ multiplex PCR, the repertoire was profiled, and TCRdb retains in-frame clones only, with some absent. The sample has just under 95,000 clones, roughly 90% seen once. This record belongs to a study of T cell responses to AZD1222 COVID-19 vaccine. Study-level points and caveats: Baseline testing showed seropositivity in only a handful of AZD1222 recipients. The CD4 TCRs associated with vaccination extended across spike and predominated at 160-218 and 743-854. Clonal diversity may have been underestimated in mostly white British donors.

V and J are TRBV12-3 or TRBV12-4 and TRBJ1-2; 8 bases agree with TRBD1. Here the sequenced sample was peripheral blood, taken on day 0 of AZD1222 vaccination. The receptor was derived from an adult in good health. DNA for the CDR3: TGTGCCAGCAGTCTAACAGGGGGAAGCTACACCTTC. This codes for CASSLTGGSYTF.